This T cell receptor beta chain comes out of a study of blood T cell repertoires in COVID-19. On the study more broadly: Sites in the United States, Italy and Spain provided acute and convalescent COVID-19 samples. PBMCs, B-cell-depleted T cells, or T cells provided the cDNA or gDNA that made up the material.

Original handling: Amplification of reference gene primers was used by the study to estimate nucleated cell counts. This table comes from immunoSEQ multiplex PCR, and its TCRdb copy is limited to in-frame clones, with some not included. The DNA gave D and trimming, while V, J and clone size come from that table. The data show tens of thousands of clones, with about 83% seen just once and about 1.4% held by the top ten. Germline V gene data show CDR1 as KGHSH and CDR2 as LQKENI. The CDR3 spans 17 residues. J was trimmed by 5 bases and V by 4 bases; bases with no gene match: 11. The sequence was collected from a man in his fifties with acute or convalescent COVID-19. Sequenced input: peripheral blood. The rearrangement links TRBV18 to TRBJ2-1; 10 positions match TRBD2. CDR3 loop: CASSRSSTSGINNEQFF. CDR3 nucleotides: TGTGCCAGCTCACGGTCCTCCACTAGCGGGATTAACAATGAGCAGTTCTTC.